One sample yielded the 20 T cell receptor beta chains listed below, sequenced in a study of blood T cells in healthy people across ages. A J-beta primer mix and a sample-barcoded 5' primer were used in a second PCR of about 6 to 12 cycles. One entry per CDR3 protein, called by TCRdb with MiXCR from the 5' RACE reads. The sample includes some 760,000 distinct CDR3 sequences, roughly 25% of them seen just once. This sample was also put to use in a study of T cells of mothers and their children.

Sequencing input: blood. The receptors derive from a boy younger than 18 in good health.

This clonotype turned up a few times. CDR3 sequence (DNA): TGTGCCAGCACCCCCGGGAGTGGAACCTCCTACAATGAGCAGTTCTTC. This codes for CASTPGSGTSYNEQFF. The chain employs TRBV12-3 or TRBV12-4 and TRBJ2-1; possible D gene TRBD2, 6 bases. V shed 7 bases and J shed 0 bases, with 16 bases lying between them. The CDR3 is 16 amino acids.

This clonotype appeared a few times. J is TRBJ1-3 and V is TRBV7-2; no firm D call. Trimming removed 1 base from V and 0 bases from J, with 7 bases in between. The CDR3 covers 15 residues. Per germline, CDR1 SGHTA and CDR2 FQGNSA. The CDR3 protein is CASSLVAGSGNTIYF. The CDR3 DNA reads TGTGCCAGCAGCTTAGTTGCAGGCTCTGGAAACACCATATATTTT.

This clonotype was seen only a few times. J is TRBJ1-6 and V is TRBV20-1; possibly TRBD1 for D (5 bases). Germline CDR1 reads DFQATT; CDR2 reads SNEGSKA (reference sequence). Trimming removed 1 base at V and 1 base at J, with 8 bases between. CDR3 size: 15 residues. As DNA, the CDR3 is TGCAGTGCTAGAGCGGGGGGATCCTATAATTCACCCCTCCACTTT. This sequence encodes CSARAGGSYNSPLHF.

The chain has TRBV11-2 and TRBJ2-5; 8 bases align to TRBD2. Germline trimming cut 1 base from V and 3 bases from J; bases unmatched to any gene: 22. Germline loops: CDR1 SGHAT, CDR2 FQNNGV. CDR3 size: 21 residues. CDR3 bases: TGTGCCAGCAGCTTAGTCGGGTCCGAATATTTGACTAGCGAACCAGAAGAGACCCAGTACTTC. It codes for CASSLVGSEYLTSEPEETQYF.

The J gene is TRBJ1-5, the V gene TRBV28; D unresolved. The V gene lost 3 bases and the J gene lost 1 base, with 10 bases spanning the gap. The germline gives CDR1 MDHEN, CDR2 SYDVKM. The CDR3 loop spans 15 amino acids. The CDR3 loop is CASSLVGNSNQPQHF. The DNA of the CDR3 is TGTGCCAGCAGTTTGGTAGGCAACAGCAATCAGCCCCAGCATTTT. Full variable domain (rest looked up from reference TRBV28 and TRBJ1-5): DVKVTQSSRYLVKRTGEKVFLECVQDMDHENMFWYRQDPGLGLRLIYFSYDVKMKEKGDIPEGYSVSREKKERFSLILESASTNQTSMYLCASSLVGNSNQPQHFGDGTRLSIL.

This chain joins TRBV25-1 and TRBJ2-7, with D perhaps matching TRBD2 (5 bases). Trimming took off 3 bases at V and 5 bases at J, with 11 bases between the two ends. Germline CDR1 and CDR2: MGHDK and SYGVNS. The CDR3 is 13 residues long. This CDR3 reads CASSEVLAHEQYF. CDR3 nucleotide sequence: TGTGCCAGCAGTGAGGTGCTAGCCCACGAGCAGTACTTC.

This clonotype has only a few counts. The CDR3 is CASRDRGASEQYF. The CDR3 coding sequence is TGTGCCAGCAGGGACAGGGGAGCAAGTGAGCAGTACTTC. The chain couples TRBV7-2 to TRBJ2-7; 9 bases line up with TRBD1. The V and J ends lost 6 bases and 7 bases, in that order; junction bases with no gene match: 7. CDR3 length: 13 amino acids. Per germline, CDR1 SGHTA and CDR2 FQGNSA.

The chain carries TRBV25-1 and TRBJ2-3; unclear D gene. The CDR3 length is 15 residues. The V gene's germline CDR1 is MGHDK and CDR2 SYGVNS. Between the trimmed V and J ends, which lost 8 bases and 1 base, there was a span of 16 bases. The CDR3, as DNA: TGTGCCAGCGCAACTGGGCAGGTGCGCACAGATACGCAGTATTTT. Its translation is CASATGQVRTDTQYF.

This clonotype was observed a handful of times. The chain carries TRBV3-1 and TRBJ1-2; D remains unclear. The germline CDR1 and CDR2 sequences are LGHDT and YNNKEL (reference sequence). V lost 4 bases, J lost 7 bases, and 16 bases lay in between. This CDR3 has 14 amino acids. The CDR3 spells CASSLTKPGSGYTF. The DNA for the CDR3 is TGTGCCAGCAGCCTTACGAAACCAGGTAGTGGCTACACCTTC.

This chain uses TRBV15 with TRBJ1-3, with D uncertain. Germline lookup yields CDR1 LNHNV and CDR2 YYDKDF (reference sequence). The CDR3 length is 16 residues. Trimming cost V 0 bases and J 0 bases, with 9 bases left between them. The CDR3 sequence: CATSRDQATSGNTIYF. The CDR3 DNA sequence: TGTGCCACCAGCAGAGATCAGGCAACCTCTGGAAACACCATATATTTT.

This clonotype came up a few times. V usage is TRBV7-3 and J usage is TRBJ2-7; D is uncertain. The CDR3 length is 14 residues. Germline V gene lookup returns CDR1 SGHTA and CDR2 FQGTGA. Trimming removed 1 base from V and 0 bases from J, with 7 bases in between. The CDR3 reads CASSLMGGSYEQYF. CDR3 nucleotides: TGTGCCAGCAGCTTAATGGGCGGCTCCTACGAGCAGTACTTC.

The chain links TRBV6-6 to TRBJ1-4, with TRBD1 identical over 7 bases. Trimming at V came to 8 bases and at J to 8 bases, leaving 11 bases not matched to a gene. The CDR3 has 14 residues. Germline lookup yields CDR1 MNHNY and CDR2 SVGAGI (reference sequence). As DNA, the CDR3 is TGTGCCAGCGGAAGACAGGGATTTAGGGAAAAACTGTTTTTT. Amino acids: CASGRQGFREKLFF.

The chain joins TRBV24-1 to TRBJ1-2; 9 bases fit TRBD1. V was clipped by 7 bases and J by 3 bases; unmatched bases: 14. The length of the CDR3 is 17 residues. Germline V lookup: CDR1 KGHDR, CDR2 SFDVKD. CDR3 residues: CATRANRGLGPHYGYTF. For the CDR3, the DNA is TGTGCCACCAGGGCCAACAGGGGGCTCGGCCCTCACTATGGCTACACCTTC.

The CDR3 reads CSAKGDTEAFF. The CDR3, as DNA: TGCAGTGCTAAAGGGGACACTGAAGCTTTCTTT. The chain couples TRBV20-1 to TRBJ1-1, with a possible D match to TRBD1 (5 bases). The V end was cut by 4 bases, the J end by 3 bases, with 6 bases between. The CDR3 runs 11 residues. The germline V gene encodes CDR1 DFQATT and CDR2 SNEGSKA (reference sequence).

The chain joins TRBV7-9 to TRBJ1-2, with D maybe TRBD1 (5 bases). CDR3 length equals 13 residues. V was trimmed by 8 bases and J by 13 bases, leaving 23 bases between them. Germline CDR1 and CDR2: SEHNR and FQNEAQ (reference sequence). The CDR3 here is CASATGAGARCTF. Here the CDR3 DNA reads TGTGCCAGCGCCACAGGAGCCGGAGCTCGCTGCACCTTC.

About this clonotype itself: Because it lacks the conserved phenylalanine or tryptophan at the end, this CDR3 is likely a read error. The chain has TRBV4-1 and TRBJ2-7, with D possibly being TRBD2 (5 bases). Germline CDR1 reads MGHRA; CDR2 reads YSYEKL. The CDR3 extends over 15 amino acids. V was pared by 1 base and J by 2 bases, with 12 bases between. CDR3 residues: CASSQAPPGTYEQYS. The CDR3 nucleotides are TGCGCCAGCAGCCAAGCCCCCCCGGGAACCTACGAGCAGTACTCC.

This clonotype was observed a handful of times. The chain joins TRBV10-3 to TRBJ2-7; D possibly corresponds to TRBD2 (5 bases). V was trimmed by 2 bases and J by 7 bases, leaving 18 bases between them. Germline assignment: CDR1 ENHRY and CDR2 SYGVKD. There are 15 residues in the CDR3. This CDR3 is CAISEDGLPTLEQYF. CDR3 DNA: TGTGCCATCAGTGAGGACGGACTTCCTACTTTGGAGCAGTACTTC.

At least ten counts were recorded for this clonotype. V gene TRBV6-6 combines with J gene TRBJ1-5; no clear D. CDR1 MNHNY and CDR2 SVGAGI come from the germline V gene (reference sequence). V gave up 0 bases and J gave up 0 bases, with 9 bases separating them. The CDR3 runs 16 residues. The CDR3 coding sequence is TGTGCCAGCAGTTACTCTACCGGGAGTAGCAATCAGCCCCAGCATTTT. Translating it yields CASSYSTGSSNQPQHF.

The chain links TRBV29-1 to TRBJ2-2; no clear D. The length of the CDR3 is 12 residues. In germline, CDR1 is SQVTM, CDR2 ANQGSEA. The V end lost 4 bases, the J end lost 4 bases, and 7 bases lay between the germline ends. CDR3: CSVVRSTGELFF. CDR3 bases: TGCAGCGTTGTACGTTCCACCGGGGAGCTGTTTTTT.

This clonotype was observed a few times. The chain couples TRBV20-1 to TRBJ1-4; TRBD1 agrees at 12 bases. This CDR3 has 16 amino acids. The germline CDR1 and CDR2 sequences are DFQATT and SNEGSKA (reference sequence). The ends lost 7 bases at V and 3 bases at J; junction bases unmatched: 9. CDR3 residues: CSGARDRGLSNEKLFF. Here the CDR3 DNA reads TGCAGTGGCGCCCGGGACAGGGGGCTTTCTAATGAAAAACTGTTTTTT.